This section outlines one T cell receptor (beta chain) sequence together with its context. This entry belongs to a study of technical replicates of blood from a handful of donors. Germline V gene lookup returns CDR1 GTSNPN and CDR2 SVGIG (reference sequence). This CDR3 is 11 amino acids long. Trimming shortened V by 2 bases and J by 8 bases, and 6 bases separated the two germline ends. TCRdb's table, derived via immunoSEQ multiplex PCR, lists solely in-frame clones and lacks some. The sample records around 93,000 clones, approximately 94% being singletons. This chain links TRBV30 with TRBJ2-2; a weak D match, TRBD1 (5 bases). This clonotype originated in a human donor in good health. The sample comprised T cells isolated from PBMCs. CDR3 residues: CAWSTGGELFF. The DNA of the CDR3 is TGTGCCTGGAGTACAGGAGGGGAGCTGTTTTTT.